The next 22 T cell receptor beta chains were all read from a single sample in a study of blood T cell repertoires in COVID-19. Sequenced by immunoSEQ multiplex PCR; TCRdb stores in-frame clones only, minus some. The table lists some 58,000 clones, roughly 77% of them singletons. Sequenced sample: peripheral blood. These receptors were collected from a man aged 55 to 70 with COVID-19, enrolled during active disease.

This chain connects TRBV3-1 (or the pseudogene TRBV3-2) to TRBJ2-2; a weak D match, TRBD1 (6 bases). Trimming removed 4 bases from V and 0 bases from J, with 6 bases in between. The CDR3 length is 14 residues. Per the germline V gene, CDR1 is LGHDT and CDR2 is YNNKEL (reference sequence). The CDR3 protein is CASSRTANTGELFF. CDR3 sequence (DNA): TGTGCCAGCAGCCGGACAGCGAACACCGGGGAGCTGTTTTTT.

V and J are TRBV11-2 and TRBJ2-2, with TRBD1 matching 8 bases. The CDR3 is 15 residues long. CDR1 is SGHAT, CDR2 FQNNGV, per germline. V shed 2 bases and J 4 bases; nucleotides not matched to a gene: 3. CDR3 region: CASSLIRGPTGELFF. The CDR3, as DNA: TGTGCCAGCAGCTTAATCAGGGGGCCCACCGGGGAGCTGTTTTTT.

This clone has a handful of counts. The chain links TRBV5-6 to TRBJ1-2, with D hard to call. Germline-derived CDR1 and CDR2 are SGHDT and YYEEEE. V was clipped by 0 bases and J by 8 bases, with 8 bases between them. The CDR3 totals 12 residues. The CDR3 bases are TGTGCCAGCAGCTTGGGGCAACAGGGCTACACCTTC. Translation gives CASSLGQQGYTF.

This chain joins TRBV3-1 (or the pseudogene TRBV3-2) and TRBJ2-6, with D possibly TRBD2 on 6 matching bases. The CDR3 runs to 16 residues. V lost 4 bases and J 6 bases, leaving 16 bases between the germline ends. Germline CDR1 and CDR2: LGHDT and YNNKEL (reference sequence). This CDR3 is CASSPYFGGMANVLTF. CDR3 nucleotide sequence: TGTGCCAGCAGCCCCTACTTTGGGGGGATGGCCAACGTCCTGACTTTC.

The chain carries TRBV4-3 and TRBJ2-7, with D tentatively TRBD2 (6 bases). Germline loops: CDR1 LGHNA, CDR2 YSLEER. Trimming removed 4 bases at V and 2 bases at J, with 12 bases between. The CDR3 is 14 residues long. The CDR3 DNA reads TGCGCCAGCAGCCTAGGAGGGACCACCTACGAGCAGTACTTC. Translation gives CASSLGGTTYEQYF.

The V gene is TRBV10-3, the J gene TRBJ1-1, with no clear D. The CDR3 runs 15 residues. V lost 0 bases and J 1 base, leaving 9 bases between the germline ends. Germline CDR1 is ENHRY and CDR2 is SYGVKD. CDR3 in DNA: TGTGCCATCAGTGAGTCGGTGAGAGGGAACACTGAAGCTTTCTTT. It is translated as CAISESVRGNTEAFF.

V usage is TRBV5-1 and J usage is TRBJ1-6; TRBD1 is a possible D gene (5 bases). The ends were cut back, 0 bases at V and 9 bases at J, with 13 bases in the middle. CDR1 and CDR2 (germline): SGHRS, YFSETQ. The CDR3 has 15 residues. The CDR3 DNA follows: TGCGCCAGCAGCTTGGGGCAGGGTAAGGCTTCACCCCTCCACTTT. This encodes CASSLGQGKASPLHF.

The CDR3 DNA reads TGTGCCAGCAGCTTACAGCGGGGTTACGAGCAGTACTTC. This sequence encodes CASSLQRGYEQYF. The rearrangement uses TRBV7-2 and TRBJ2-7, with 7 positions matching TRBD2. The germline V gene has CDR1 SGHTA and CDR2 FQGNSA. This CDR3 region has 13 residues. Trimming at V came to 2 bases and at J to 4 bases, leaving 2 bases not matched to a gene.

The DNA of the CDR3 is TGTGCCAGCAGCTTCCAAGGGAGTGATCCCCTCCACTTT. Residues: CASSFQGSDPLHF. This rearrangement joins TRBV7-2 to TRBJ1-6; D call uncertain. The germline CDR1 and CDR2 sequences are SGHTA and FQGNSA. V lost 3 bases, J lost 13 bases, and 13 bases lay in between. The CDR3 extends over 13 amino acids.

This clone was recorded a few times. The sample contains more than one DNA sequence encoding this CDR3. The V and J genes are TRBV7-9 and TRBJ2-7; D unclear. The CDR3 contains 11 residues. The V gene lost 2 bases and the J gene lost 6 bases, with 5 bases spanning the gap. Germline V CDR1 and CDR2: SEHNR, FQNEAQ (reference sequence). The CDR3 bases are TGTGCCAGCAGCTTACTTTCCGAGCAGTACTTC. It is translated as CASSLLSEQYF. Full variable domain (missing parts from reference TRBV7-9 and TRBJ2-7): DTGVSQNPRHKITKRGQNVTFRCDPISEHNRLYWYRQTLGQGPEFLTYFQNEAQLEKSRLLSDRFSAERPKGSFSTLEIQRTEQGDSAMYLCASSLLSEQYFGPGTRLTVT.

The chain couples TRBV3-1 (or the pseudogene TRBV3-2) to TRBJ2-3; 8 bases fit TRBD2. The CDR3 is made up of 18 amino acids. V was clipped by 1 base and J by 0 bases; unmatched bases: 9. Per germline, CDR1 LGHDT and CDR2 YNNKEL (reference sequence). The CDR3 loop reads CASSQASGGGYSTDTQYF. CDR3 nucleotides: TGTGCCAGCAGCCAAGCTTCCGGCGGGGGGTATAGCACAGATACGCAGTATTTT.

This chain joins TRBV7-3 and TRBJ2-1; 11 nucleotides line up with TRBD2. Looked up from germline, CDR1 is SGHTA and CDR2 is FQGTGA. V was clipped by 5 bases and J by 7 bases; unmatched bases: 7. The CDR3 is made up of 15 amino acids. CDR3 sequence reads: CASSPTSGSGNEQFF. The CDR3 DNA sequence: TGTGCCAGCAGCCCTACTAGCGGGAGTGGGAATGAGCAGTTCTTC.

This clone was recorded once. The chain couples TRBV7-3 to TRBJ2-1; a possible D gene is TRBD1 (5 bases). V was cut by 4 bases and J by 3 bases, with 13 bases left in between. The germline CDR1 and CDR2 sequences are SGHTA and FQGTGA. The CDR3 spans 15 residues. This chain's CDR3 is CASSSPSQGYNEQFF. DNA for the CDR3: TGTGCCAGCAGCTCCCCATCGCAGGGCTACAATGAGCAGTTCTTC.

DNA of the CDR3: TGCGCCAGCAGCTTGACAGGGGGGGATGAAAAACTGTTTTTT. Its translation is CASSLTGGDEKLFF. The J gene is TRBJ1-4, the V gene TRBV5-1, with TRBD1 matching 8 bases. V lost 1 base and J lost 6; bases outside the gene matches: 2. This CDR3 spans 14 amino acids. The germline gives CDR1 SGHRS, CDR2 YFSETQ.

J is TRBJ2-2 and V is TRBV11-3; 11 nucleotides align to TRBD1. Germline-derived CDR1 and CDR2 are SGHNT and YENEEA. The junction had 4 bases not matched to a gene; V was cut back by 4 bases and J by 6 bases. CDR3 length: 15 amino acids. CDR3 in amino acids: CASSSVGQGAGELFF. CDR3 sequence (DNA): TGTGCCAGCAGCTCCGTGGGACAGGGGGCCGGGGAGCTGTTTTTT.

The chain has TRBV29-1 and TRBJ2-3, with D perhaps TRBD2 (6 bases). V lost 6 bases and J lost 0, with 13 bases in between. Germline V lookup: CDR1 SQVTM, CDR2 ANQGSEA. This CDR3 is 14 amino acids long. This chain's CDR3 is CSVGSGSSTDTQYF. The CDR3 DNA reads TGCAGCGTCGGTAGCGGATCTAGCACAGATACGCAGTATTTT.

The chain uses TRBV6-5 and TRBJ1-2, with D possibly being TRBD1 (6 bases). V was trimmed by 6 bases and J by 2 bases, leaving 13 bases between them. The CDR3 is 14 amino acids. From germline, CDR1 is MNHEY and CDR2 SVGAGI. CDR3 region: CASRRQAKNYGYTF. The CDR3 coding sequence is TGTGCCAGCAGAAGACAGGCAAAGAACTATGGCTACACCTTC.

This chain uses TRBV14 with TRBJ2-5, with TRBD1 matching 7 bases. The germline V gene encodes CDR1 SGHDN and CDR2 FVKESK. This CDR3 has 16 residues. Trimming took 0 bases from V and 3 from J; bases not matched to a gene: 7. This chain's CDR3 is CASSQEGRGQKETQYF. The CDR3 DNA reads TGTGCCAGCAGCCAAGAGGGCCGGGGACAGAAAGAGACCCAGTACTTC.

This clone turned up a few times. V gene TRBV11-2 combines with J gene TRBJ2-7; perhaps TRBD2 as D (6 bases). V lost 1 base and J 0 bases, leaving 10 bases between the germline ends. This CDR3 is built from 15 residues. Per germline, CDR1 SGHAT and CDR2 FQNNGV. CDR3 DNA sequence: TGTGCCAGCAGCTTAGGACGGGGGACCTCCTACGAGCAGTACTTC. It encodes CASSLGRGTSYEQYF.

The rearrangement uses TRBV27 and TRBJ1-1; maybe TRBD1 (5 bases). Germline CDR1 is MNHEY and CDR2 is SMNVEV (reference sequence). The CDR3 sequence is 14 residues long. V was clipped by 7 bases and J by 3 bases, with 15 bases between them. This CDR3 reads CASNPQGMDTEAFF. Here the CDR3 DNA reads TGTGCCAGCAATCCCCAGGGAATGGACACTGAAGCTTTCTTT.

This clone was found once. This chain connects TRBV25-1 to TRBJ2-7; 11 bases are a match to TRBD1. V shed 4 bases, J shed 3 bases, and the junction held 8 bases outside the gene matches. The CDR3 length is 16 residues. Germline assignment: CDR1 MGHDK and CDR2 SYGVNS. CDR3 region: CASSVTRDRGVYEQYF. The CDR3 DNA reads TGTGCCAGCAGTGTTACTAGGGACAGGGGGGTCTACGAGCAGTACTTC.

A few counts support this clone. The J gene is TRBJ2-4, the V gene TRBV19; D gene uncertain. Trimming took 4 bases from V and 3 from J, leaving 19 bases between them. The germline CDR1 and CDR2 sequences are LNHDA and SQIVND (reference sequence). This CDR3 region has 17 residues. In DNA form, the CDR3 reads TGTGCCAGTAGTAACACCCAACGGAGTCTGGGCAAAAACATTCAGTACTTC. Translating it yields CASSNTQRSLGKNIQYF.